The rows below give T cell receptor beta chains drawn from one sample of a study of T cell repertoires in cytomegalovirus infection. No antigens are known for them. TCRdb fed the reads into MiXCR, producing one record per CDR3 protein. The table lists roughly 990,000 distinct CDR3 sequences, roughly 30% of them singletons. Here the sequenced sample was cultured CD8+ T cells from PBMCs, taken from culture after CMV antigen stimulation. The receptor set was obtained from a human donor in good health (CMV status not recorded). Some clones in this sample may be carry-over from other donors' samples. The CDR3 runs from the conserved cysteine through the conserved F or W. D genes are given only for firm matches. The size field is filled for only some rows; it gives once, few, many or a size class.

>NA|NA|TRBJ1-2|TRBV28
CASRPPTGRYGYTF
TGTGCCAGCAGGCCACCGACAGGACGCTATGGCTACACCTTC
>NA|NA|TRBJ1-5|TRBV9
CASSVDAGTHQPQHF
TGTGCCAGCAGCGTAGATGCAGGGACCCATCAGCCCCAGCATTTT
>TRBD2|NA|TRBJ2-1|TRBV7-9
CASSLVSGGKFF
TGTGCCAGCAGCTTAGTTAGCGGGGGGAAGTTCTTC
>TRBD2|NA|TRBJ2-3|TRBV20-1
CSARDGTSGTTDTQYF
TGCAGTGCTAGAGACGGGACTAGCGGTACCACAGATACGCAGTATTTT
>NA|once|TRBJ1-1|TRBV2
CASIMPGGGAEAFF
TGTGCCAGCATCATGCCGGGAGGGGGTGCGGAAGCTTTCTTT
>NA|NA|TRBJ1-1|TRBV20-1
CSARDSWENTEAFF
TGCAGTGCTAGAGATTCGTGGGAGAACACTGAAGCTTTCTTT
>NA|few|TRBJ2-7|TRBV5-5
CASSFRDMNYEQYF
TGTGCCAGCAGCTTCCGGGACATGAACTACGAGCAGTACTTC
>NA|NA|TRBJ2-1|TRBV19
CASSMEGIRYNEQFF
TGTGCCAGTAGTATGGAGGGAATCCGTTACAATGAGCAGTTCTTC
>NA|few|TRBJ2-2|TRBV6-2/TRBV6-3
CASSLRRRDVTGELFF
TGTGCCAGCAGTTTACGAAGGAGGGACGTAACCGGGGAGCTGTTTTTT
>TRBD1|NA|TRBJ1-1|TRBV28
CASSFWQGVNTEAFF
TGTGCCAGCAGTTTCTGGCAGGGGGTCAACACTGAAGCTTTCTTT
>NA|few|TRBJ2-7|TRBV4-1
CASSQEWGNAYEQYF
TGCGCCAGCAGCCAAGAATGGGGGAACGCCTACGAGCAGTACTTC
>TRBD1|few|TRBJ2-7|TRBV19
CASTGTGPYEQYF
TGTGCCAGTACCGGGACAGGACCGTACGAGCAGTACTTC
>NA|NA|TRBJ2-2|TRBV7-9
CASSLELGRVATGELFF
TGTGCCAGCAGCTTAGAGTTAGGACGAGTAGCCACCGGGGAGCTGTTTTTT
>NA|NA|TRBJ1-1|TRBV11-2
CASSLLGDSLAFF
TGTGCCAGCAGCTTACTCGGAGACTCCTTGGCTTTCTTT
>TRBD1|NA|TRBJ2-7|TRBV7-9
CASSSGQGASYEQYF
TGTGCCAGCAGCTCGGGACAGGGGGCATCCTACGAGCAGTACTTC
>NA|few|TRBJ1-2|TRBV29-1
CSVEDGSNYGYTF
TGCAGCGTTGAAGATGGGTCTAACTATGGCTACACCTTC
>NA|few|TRBJ1-1|TRBV6-5
CASSYNDVTEAFF
TGTGCCAGCAGTTACAATGACGTCACTGAAGCTTTCTTT
>NA|few|TRBJ1-5|TRBV4-1
CASSLNSGETQPQHF
TGCGCCAGCAGCCTCAATTCAGGGGAGACGCAGCCCCAGCATTTT
>TRBD2|NA|TRBJ2-1|TRBV6-5
CASTIGGSYNEQFF
TGTGCCAGCACTATCGGGGGGTCCTACAATGAGCAGTTCTTC
>TRBD2|NA|TRBJ2-3|TRBV9
CASSPTSGGALTDTQYF
TGTGCCAGCAGCCCGACTAGCGGGGGGGCCCTGACAGATACGCAGTATTTT
>NA|NA|TRBJ1-6|TRBV6-5
CASSYSWGRGIYNSPLHF
TGTGCCAGCAGTTACTCCTGGGGGCGCGGGATCTACAATTCACCCCTCCACTTT
>NA|NA|TRBJ2-6|TRBV6-1
CASSEARGPSSGANVLTF
TGTGCCAGCAGTGAAGCCAGGGGCCCTAGCTCTGGGGCCAACGTCCTGACTTTC
>NA|NA|TRBJ1-5|TRBV16
CASSQSGSNQPQHF
TGTGCCAGCAGCCAATCGGGCAGCAATCAGCCCCAGCATTTT
>TRBD2|NA|TRBJ2-5|TRBV7-6
CASSFLAGGHEETQYF
TGTGCCAGCAGCTTCCTAGCGGGGGGGCATGAAGAGACCCAGTACTTC
>TRBD1|many|TRBJ2-4|TRBV5-6
CASSENRGQNIQYF
TGTGCCAGCAGCGAGAACAGGGGGCAAAACATTCAGTACTTC
>TRBD2|NA|TRBJ2-1|TRBV4-1
CASSQEAGNSYNEQFF
TGCGCCAGCAGCCAAGAAGCGGGAAATTCCTACAATGAGCAGTTCTTC
>NA|NA|TRBJ1-1|TRBV7-8
CASSLAKRAGDTEAFF
TGTGCCAGCAGCTTAGCCAAGAGGGCGGGGGACACTGAAGCTTTCTTT
>NA|once|TRBJ1-4|TRBV18
CASSPKTTNEKLFF
TGTGCCAGCTCACCCAAAACAACTAATGAAAAACTGTTTTTT
>NA|NA|TRBJ2-3|TRBV20-1
CSAPSHTDTQYF
TGCAGTGCGCCGTCCCACACAGATACGCAGTATTTT
>NA|many|TRBJ2-1|TRBV7-8
CASSLIQWSYNEQFF
TGTGCCAGCAGCTTAATCCAGTGGTCCTACAATGAGCAGTTCTTC
>TRBD2|few|TRBJ2-1|TRBV6-2/TRBV6-3
CASSWTSGLYNEQFF
TGTGCCAGCAGCTGGACTAGCGGCCTTTACAATGAGCAGTTCTTC
>TRBD1|many|TRBJ1-1|TRBV12-3/TRBV12-4
CASSPFRTGGLEAFF
TGTGCCAGCAGTCCCTTTAGAACAGGGGGACTTGAAGCTTTCTTT
>TRBD1|NA|TRBJ1-2|TRBV15
CATLSVTGGAVGYTF
TGTGCCACCCTCAGCGTTACAGGGGGCGCGGTTGGCTACACCTTC
>TRBD2|few|TRBJ2-1|TRBV5-4
CASSSLAVPYNEQFF
TGTGCCAGCAGCTCACTAGCGGTTCCCTACAATGAGCAGTTCTTC
>TRBD1|NA|TRBJ2-2|TRBV29-1
CSVGGQQNTGELFF
TGCAGCGTTGGGGGACAGCAGAACACCGGGGAGCTGTTTTTT
>TRBD1|few|TRBJ1-4|TRBV28
CASSLRDRGRNEKLFF
TGTGCCAGCAGTTTACGGGACAGGGGGCGGAATGAAAAACTGTTTTTT
>TRBD1|few|TRBJ1-3|TRBV10-3
CAISELGTATGNTIYF
TGTGCCATCAGTGAGTTGGGGACAGCTACTGGAAACACCATATATTTT
>NA|NA|TRBJ1-2|TRBV3-1
CASSQDKGGSAYGYTF
TGTGCCAGCAGCCAAGATAAGGGAGGTAGTGCCTATGGCTACACCTTC
>TRBD1|NA|TRBJ1-1|TRBV5-6
CASSDRDRGWTEAFF
TGTGCCAGCAGCGACCGGGACAGGGGGTGGACTGAAGCTTTCTTT
>NA|NA|TRBJ1-1|TRBV6-5
CASSYSRLSTGRNTEAFF
TGTGCCAGCAGTTACTCGAGGCTAAGCACAGGGAGGAACACTGAAGCTTTCTTT
>NA|few|TRBJ2-7|TRBV4-1
CASSQDRGYLSEQYF
TGCGCCAGCAGCCAAGATCGTGGCTACCTCTCCGAGCAGTACTTC
>NA|few|TRBJ1-5|TRBV7-8
CASSLQDSYSNQPQHF
TGTGCCAGCAGCTTACAGGACAGTTATAGCAATCAGCCCCAGCATTTT
>NA|many|TRBJ2-1|TRBV2
CASSPSPGSYNEQFF
TGTGCCAGCAGTCCTAGTCCCGGGTCCTACAATGAGCAGTTCTTC
>NA|many|TRBJ2-7|TRBV7-9
CASSPLEVWEQYF
TGTGCCAGCAGCCCCCTAGAGGTTTGGGAGCAGTACTTC
>NA|few|TRBJ2-2|TRBV19
CACKDSTGELFF
TGTGCCTGCAAGGATTCCACCGGGGAGCTGTTTTTT